A single sample gave rise to the 3 T cell receptor beta chains below, sequenced in a study of blood T cell repertoires in COVID-19. The method was immunoSEQ multiplex PCR; TCRdb's version includes in-frame clones alone and lacks a portion of them. Among about 200,000 clones listed, approximately 91% were seen once. Sample: peripheral blood. The source is a young man with active or convalescent COVID-19.

The chain links TRBV18 to TRBJ1-5, with 7 bases lining up with TRBD1. The V segment lost 6 bases and the J segment 2 bases; nucleotides outside the gene matches: 13. This CDR3 spans 17 amino acids. Looked up from germline, CDR1 is KGHSH and CDR2 is LQKENI. CDR3 loop: CASSTGERAWGNQPQHF. Here the CDR3 DNA reads TGTGCCAGCTCCACAGGGGAACGGGCATGGGGCAATCAGCCCCAGCATTTT.

This clone was detected a few times. The V gene is TRBV12-3 or TRBV12-4, the J gene TRBJ2-7, with D possibly being TRBD1 (6 bases). The CDR3 consists of 12 residues. Trimming pared 3 bases from V and 7 bases from J, leaving 10 bases between. The CDR3 nucleotides read TGTGCCAGCAGTTTGGGGGCGCGGGAGCAGTACTTC. Its translation: CASSLGAREQYF.

CDR3 sequence (DNA): TGTGCCAGCAGTTTATCCCATTCCGGCTACGAGCAGTACTTC. As protein: CASSLSHSGYEQYF. The V call is TRBV27, the J call TRBJ2-7, with D hard to call. This CDR3 is 14 amino acids long. The V end lost 0 bases, the J end lost 3 bases, and 9 bases lay between the germline ends. Germline CDR1 MNHEY, CDR2 SMNVEV (reference sequence).